One T cell receptor (beta chain) is described in this entry. Its antigen is undetermined. Libraries were prepared by immunoSEQ multiplex PCR; TCRdb keeps only in-frame clonotypes and omits some of them. The table records some 87,000 clones, approximately 89% of them present only once. The CDR3 contains 13 residues. Germline V lookup: CDR1 LNHDA, CDR2 SQIVND (reference sequence). The V end was cut by 2 bases, the J end by 0 bases, with 4 bases between. The sample belongs to a study of T cell responses to AZD1222 COVID-19 vaccine. Regarding the study as a whole: White British ancestry dominated among donors, who included more females, and clonal diversity was possibly underestimated.

Specimen: peripheral blood, collected on day 0 of MenACWY control vaccination. This chain joins TRBV19 and TRBJ1-1, with D hard to call. This receptor was obtained from an adult in good health. The chain's CDR3 is CASSISVNTEAFF. The CDR3 bases are TGTGCCAGTAGTATATCGGTGAACACTGAAGCTTTCTTT.